This T cell receptor (beta chain) was captured in a study of shared clonotypes between healthy human individuals (TCRdb year 2020). Turning to the overall study: The cohort comprised two women and a few men aged 18 to 49 years. To estimate repertoire size and how much clonotype sharing occurs between individuals, the study deeply sequenced the blood TCR repertoires of a handful of healthy adults. To increase sequencing depth and limit assay-specific biases, TCR repertoire library preparation and sequencing were carried out by different laboratories using diverse techniques. For each donor, CD4 naive and CD4 memory were each run on three plates, CD8 naive on two plates, and CD8 memory on one plate. Per donor, leukapheresis produced somewhere between about 0.9 and 10 billion PBMCs.

The study at large found these results: Clonotypes shared by all four sorted-subset donors showed higher generation probabilities than non-shared clonotypes. Pairwise subsampling indicated that sequencing depth was expected to affect the degree of clonotype sharing among donors. About 5% of naive CD4, around 3.6% of naive CD8, 2.3% of memory CD4, and 0.4% of memory CD8 clonotypes were shared across several donors. Even with the large sequencing depth, rarefaction of the sorted-subset datasets indicated that sequencing was incomplete. Because the study included a small number of donors, the genetic and exposure-history diversity represented was limited. Naive subsets generally had larger estimated clonotype richness than memory subsets. Sampling was restricted to blood, and TCR repertoires in tissues likely differ from the TCR repertoires found in blood.

Trimming takes 2 bases from V and 6 bases from J, and the germline ends sit 11 bases apart. The CDR1 and CDR2 encoded by the germline V gene are MNHEY and SVGAGI. From the cysteine through the phenylalanine, the CDR3 covers 13 amino acids. Of the read, only the CDR3 DNA is kept; its 39 bases are in frame from base 1. The donors were healthy, HIV-negative adults who had no recently reported acute infections or vaccinations. All donors were Caucasian adults living in Nashville, Tennessee, USA. Magnetic negative selection was used to enrich CD4+ T cells, after which naive cells were positively selected on CD45RA and the negative fraction became the memory subset. Blood was obtained by leukapheresis, after which PBMCs were separated by Ficoll-Histopaque density gradient centrifugation and cryopreserved in liquid nitrogen vapor phase. Purity and quantity of every magnetically sorted T cell population were checked by analytical flow cytometry. Each sorted fraction had its genomic DNA isolated and then quantified by UV absorbance on a Nanodrop 2000c.

Using the deep immunoSEQ assay, multiplex PCR amplified TCR CDR3 regions from genomic DNA. Genomic DNA extracted from each cell subset was distributed evenly over all wells of several immunoSEQ 96-well plates, and each plate served as one replicate. Each replicate PCR for sorted subsets received around 210 ng genomic DNA, equal to 28,000 or so T cell genomes. Purified libraries were quantified with a Qubit 3.0 fluorometer, sized on a Bioanalyzer 2100, and re-quantified with the KAPA Library Quantification kit. A separate single-read 150-cycle Illumina NextSeq 550 flow cell was used to sequence each immunoSEQ 96-well plate. For the original study's pipeline: Because the immunoSEQ output held only junctional sequences and lacked quality scores, the filtering could not match the filtering applied to full-length reads. To assign V/J genes and CDR3, sequences were annotated using PyIR, a Python wrapper for IgBLAST v1.9, with IMGT germline references. Reads were removed for weak V/J assignments (E-value above 1e-6), missing CDR3, stop codons, out-of-frame junctions, or ambiguous translated residues. A V3J clonotype was defined by an identical inferred V gene, J gene, and CDR3 amino acid sequence. To compute the percentage overlap between repertoires, the number of shared unique clonotypes was divided by the size of the smaller repertoire. Three approaches were used to assess repertoire richness: RTK rarefaction, the Chao1 estimator, and Recon v2.1 estimates of unobserved clonotypes. For all TCRbeta clonotypes obtained by the gDNA method from a few donors, generation probabilities were computed with OLGA. The clones in this table, taken by TCRdb from immuneACCESS, are in-frame only. Not every clone is retained; where verified, under half of the shortfall comes from an unresolved V gene, and the cause of the rest is unknown. The V and J calls and clone size were taken over from that table, and D and trimming were inferred from the DNA. This sample has 2 million to 3 million clones in its table, and 93% of those were observed once. Of the sample, 0.36% is held by the ten largest clones.

In regard to this clone: Its antigen remains undetermined. Base quality data are lacking; no much larger clone is found one base away.

Recombination joined TRBV6-5 with TRBJ2-7; no D segment can be confidently identified. The TCR was taken from a man between 18 and 29 years old in good health. Some clones in this sample may be carry-over from other donors' samples. The sample comprised naive CD4+ T cells from PBMCs. The cell subset or site label, read with the paper, signifies: CD45RA+ positively selected. The DNA sequence is as follows: TGTGCCAGCAGTTACCACCGTGGGTTCGAGCAGTACTTC. This yields the protein CASSYHRGFEQYF.